The 28 T cell receptor beta chains below were found in one sample sequenced in a study of lymphopenia after photon versus proton radiotherapy. Some clones are missing from TCRdb's copy, which holds only in-frame ones; the method was immunoSEQ multiplex PCR. The sample lists about 83,000 clones; more than 70% were seen once. The sample in question was peripheral blood, obtained from a patient treated with proton-based radiotherapy. The receptors shown here come from a man aged 60 to 69 with pancreatic cancer.

The chain uses TRBV19 and TRBJ2-1; D is unresolved. Trimming took off 3 bases at V and 8 bases at J, with 11 bases between the two ends. Germline V gives CDR1 LNHDA, CDR2 SQIVND (reference sequence). The CDR3 runs to 13 residues. For the CDR3, the DNA is TGTGCCAGTAGTATTAACCTAAGGGATGAGCAGTTCTTC. This codes for CASSINLRDEQFF. Full variable domain (missing parts from reference TRBV19 and TRBJ2-1): DGGITQSPKYLFRKEGQNVTLSCEQNLNHDAMYWYRQDPGQGLRLIYYSQIVNDFQKGDIAEGYSVSREKKESFPLTVTSAQKNPTAFYLCASSINLRDEQFFGPGTRLTVL.

The J gene is TRBJ1-1, the V gene TRBV30; D gene ambiguous. Trimming pared 1 base from V and 1 base from J, leaving 4 bases between. CDR3 length: 12 residues. CDR1 is GTSNPN and CDR2 is SVGIG in the germline V gene (reference sequence). CDR3 region: CAWSAPNTEAFF. CDR3 in DNA: TGTGCCTGGAGTGCTCCGAACACTGAAGCTTTCTTT.

The chain links TRBV18 to TRBJ2-1; D is unresolved. The V and J ends lost 3 bases and 10 bases respectively, with 10 bases between them. Germline CDR1 KGHSH, CDR2 LQKENI. This CDR3 contains 12 residues. CDR3 residues: CASSPMAIEQFF. In nucleotides, the CDR3 is TGTGCCAGCTCACCGATGGCCATAGAGCAGTTCTTC.

DNA of the CDR3: TGTGCCAGCAGTTTAGGCCCCCGTGAGCAGTTCTTC. It translates to CASSLGPREQFF. This chain links TRBV28 with TRBJ2-1; D gene uncertain. CDR3 length equals 12 residues. Looked up from germline, CDR1 is MDHEN and CDR2 is SYDVKM. Trimming took 2 bases from V and 9 from J, leaving 8 bases between them.

The chain has TRBV11-1 and TRBJ2-7, with 7 nucleotides matching TRBD1. The V gene end was trimmed by 4 bases and the J gene end by 4 bases; junction bases not matched to a gene: 10. CDR3 length equals 15 residues. Germline-derived CDR1 and CDR2 are SGHAT and FQDESV (reference sequence). The CDR3: CASSSTGAGRYEQYF. Here the CDR3 DNA reads TGTGCCAGCAGCTCCACAGGGGCAGGAAGGTACGAGCAGTACTTC.

This clone was seen only a few times. The gene calls are TRBV7-8 and TRBJ2-4; 7 bases line up with TRBD2. Germline CDR1 reads SGHVS; CDR2 reads FQNEAQ. The CDR3 runs to 15 residues. With 5 bases clipped from V and 3 bases from J, the junction kept 7 bases outside the gene matches. The CDR3 sequence is CASSPAASGKNIQYF. In DNA form, the CDR3 reads TGTGCCAGCAGCCCCGCCGCTAGCGGCAAAAACATTCAGTACTTC.

This clone occurred once. The V gene is TRBV15, the J gene TRBJ2-5; D possibly corresponds to TRBD2 (6 bases). Germline V lookup: CDR1 LNHNV, CDR2 YYDKDF (reference sequence). This CDR3 is 12 amino acids long. Deletions cut 9 bases from V and 1 base from J, with 9 bases between. The chain's CDR3 is CATGLSQETQYF. In DNA, the CDR3 is TGTGCCACGGGACTGAGCCAAGAGACCCAGTACTTC.

There are a few counts of this clone. The genes are TRBV19 and TRBJ2-1; 7 nucleotides align to TRBD2. The CDR3 is made up of 15 amino acids. Germline trimming cut 5 bases from V and 5 bases from J; bases unmatched to any gene: 9. CDR1 is LNHDA and CDR2 is SQIVND in the germline V gene (reference sequence). The CDR3, as DNA: TGTGCCAGTAGTTACGGCGGGAGCTTTGACAATGAGCAGTTCTTC. It codes for CASSYGGSFDNEQFF. The variable domain in full, with the rest retrieved from reference TRBV19 and TRBJ2-1, is DGGITQSPKYLFRKEGQNVTLSCEQNLNHDAMYWYRQDPGQGLRLIYYSQIVNDFQKGDIAEGYSVSREKKESFPLTVTSAQKNPTAFYLCASSYGGSFDNEQFFGPGTRLTVL.

The genes are TRBV5-1 and TRBJ1-1; the D gene is possibly TRBD1 (5 bases). Germline V lookup: CDR1 SGHRS, CDR2 YFSETQ. This CDR3 comprises 15 residues. V was shortened by 4 bases and J by 4 bases, with 17 bases between the two germline ends. The CDR3 region has the DNA TGCGCCAGCAGCACCGACTCAGGGACTCGCACTGAAGCTTTCTTT. Translating gives CASSTDSGTRTEAFF.

This chain joins TRBV27 and TRBJ1-1; D is unresolved. Per germline, CDR1 MNHEY and CDR2 SMNVEV (reference sequence). The CDR3 contains 14 residues. V was shortened by 6 bases and J by 2 bases, with 13 bases between the two germline ends. The CDR3 DNA reads as TGTGCCAGCAGCCGTCGGTCTGGTAACACTGAAGCTTTCTTT. Translated, it gives CASSRRSGNTEAFF.

J is TRBJ2-7 and V is TRBV27, with TRBD1 identical over 8 bases. Trimming took 4 bases from V and 5 from J; bases not matched to a gene: 10. In germline, CDR1 is MNHEY, CDR2 SMNVEV (reference sequence). This CDR3 has 15 amino acids. The CDR3 bases are TGTGCCAGCAGTTCACTCGGGACAGGCAGAGACGAGCAGTACTTC. Translated: CASSSLGTGRDEQYF.

J is TRBJ2-7 and V is TRBV29-1; possible D gene TRBD2, 5 bases. Germline V gene data show CDR1 as SQVTM and CDR2 as ANQGSEA. This CDR3 has 13 amino acids. V shed 4 bases and J shed 2 bases, with 12 bases lying between them. Written as DNA, the CDR3 is TGCAGCGTTGCTCCAGCGGACCCCTACGAGCAGTACTTC. This gives the protein CSVAPADPYEQYF.

The chain employs TRBV10-3 and TRBJ1-1, with D possibly being TRBD1 (6 bases). This CDR3 comprises 16 residues. Per the germline V gene, CDR1 is ENHRY and CDR2 is SYGVKD. Trimming pared 1 base from V and 6 bases from J, leaving 18 bases between. The DNA for the CDR3 is TGTGCCATCAGTGAGTTAACGGGGGGCGAAGTTTCTGAAGCTTTCTTT. It encodes CAISELTGGEVSEAFF.

This clone has only one observation. The chain uses TRBV6-1 and TRBJ2-5; 7 bases line up with TRBD1. This CDR3 is built from 12 residues. Germline-derived CDR1 and CDR2 are MNHNS and SASEGT. J lost 0 bases, V lost 10 bases, and 2 bases had no gene match. CDR3 bases: TGTGCCACCACAGGGGACCAAGAGACCCAGTACTTC. Its protein product is CATTGDQETQYF.

The CDR3 loop is CAWSVTGLAQGEQYF. As DNA, the CDR3 is TGTGCCTGGAGTGTAACGGGACTAGCACAGGGCGAGCAGTACTTC. V is TRBV30 and J is TRBJ2-7, with TRBD2 matching 9 bases. The CDR3 totals 15 residues. CDR1 and CDR2 (germline): GTSNPN, SVGIG (reference sequence). V shed 0 bases and J 6 bases; nucleotides not matched to a gene: 9. Full variable domain (rest looked up from reference TRBV30 and TRBJ2-7): SQTIHQWPATLVQPVGSPLSLECTVEGTSNPNLYWYRQAAGRGLQLLFYSVGIGQISSEVPQNLSASRPQDRQFILSSKKLLLSDSGFYLCAWSVTGLAQGEQYFGPGTRLTVT.

The chain combines TRBV11-2 with TRBJ2-3; D is possibly TRBD1 or TRBD2 (6 bases each). The CDR3 has 19 residues. V lost 6 bases to trimming and J lost 0 bases, with 25 bases between them. CDR1 and CDR2 from the germline V gene are SGHAT and FQNNGV. The CDR3 DNA follows: TGTGCCAGCAGAGGGGGGAGGTATAACACTCCCGATAGCACAGATACGCAGTATTTT. Protein product: CASRGGRYNTPDSTDTQYF.

This clone appeared a single time. V and J are TRBV28 and TRBJ2-7; D not certain. In germline, CDR1 is MDHEN, CDR2 SYDVKM. V lost 0 bases and J 4 bases, leaving 4 bases between the germline ends. CDR3 length: 12 residues. The CDR3 here is CASSLWEYEQYF. CDR3 sequence (DNA): TGTGCCAGCAGTTTATGGGAGTACGAGCAGTACTTC.

The rearrangement joins TRBV19 to TRBJ1-5; no clear D gene. The CDR3 extends over 16 amino acids. Looked up from germline, CDR1 is LNHDA and CDR2 is SQIVND (reference sequence). Trimming removed 3 bases from V and 1 base from J, with 13 bases in between. The CDR3 loop reads CASSIYSPLSNQPQHF. The CDR3 DNA reads TGTGCCAGTAGTATTTATTCCCCGTTAAGCAATCAGCCCCAGCATTTT.

This chain joins TRBV18 and TRBJ2-3; D remains ambiguous. The CDR3 contains 14 residues. V was clipped by 2 bases and J by 4 bases, with 10 bases between them. In germline, CDR1 is KGHSH, CDR2 LQKENI. In nucleotides, the CDR3 is TGTGCCAGCTCACCAGAGGTATTCGCAGATACGCAGTATTTT. Residues: CASSPEVFADTQYF.

This clone was seen once. V gene TRBV28 combines with J gene TRBJ2-5; tentatively, D is TRBD2 (7 bases). The CDR3 is 15 residues long. The V end was cut by 2 bases, the J end by 3 bases, with 13 bases between. Germline loops: CDR1 MDHEN, CDR2 SYDVKM. CDR3 loop: CASSLEGGAKETQYF. Here the CDR3 DNA reads TGTGCCAGCAGTTTAGAGGGGGGGGCGAAAGAGACCCAGTACTTC.

The chain couples TRBV15 to TRBJ2-5, with a tentative D call TRBD2 (5 bases). V lost 1 base and J 5 bases, leaving 14 bases between the germline ends. This CDR3 has 15 amino acids. From germline, CDR1 is LNHNV and CDR2 YYDKDF (reference sequence). The CDR3 DNA reads as TGTGCCACCAGCAGAGGTGGAAGAACTAGGGAGACCCAGTACTTC. Translating it yields CATSRGGRTRETQYF.

This clone has just one count. CDR3 in amino acids: CASSLPDRSDTQYF. The CDR3 nucleotides are TGTGCCAGCAGCTTGCCCGACAGGTCAGATACGCAGTATTTT. The V call is TRBV11-1, the J call TRBJ2-3; weak D call: TRBD1 (6 bases). In germline, CDR1 is SGHAT, CDR2 FQDESV (reference sequence). V dropped 3 bases and J dropped 4 bases, with 11 bases sitting between them. This CDR3 is 14 amino acids long.

The V call is TRBV5-1, the J call TRBJ2-1, with TRBD2 matching 10 bases. The CDR3 spans 16 residues. V shed 1 base and J 9 bases; nucleotides not matched to a gene: 10. Germline CDR1 reads SGHRS; CDR2 reads YFSETQ. For the CDR3, the DNA is TGCGCCAGCAGCTTGACTTCAAGCGGGAGGGCAGTTGAGCAGTTCTTC. This encodes CASSLTSSGRAVEQFF.

The chain combines TRBV6-1 with TRBJ2-2; D remains ambiguous. The CDR3 covers 15 residues. Trimming took off 7 bases at V and 6 bases at J, with 18 bases between the two ends. Germline CDR1 is MNHNS and CDR2 is SASEGT. The CDR3 DNA is TGTGCCAGCATGAGGAAAGGGCTTGGGTCCGGGGAGCTGTTTTTT. Translation: CASMRKGLGSGELFF.

The chain is built from TRBV28 and TRBJ2-7; no firm D call. The CDR3 is 14 residues long. Between the trimmed V and J ends, which lost 6 bases and 3 bases, there was a span of 15 bases. Germline V gives CDR1 MDHEN, CDR2 SYDVKM. CDR3 region: CASSMSRSNYEQYF. The DNA for the CDR3 is TGTGCCAGCAGCATGTCGCGGTCTAACTACGAGCAGTACTTC.

This clone was picked up a small number of times. The gene calls are TRBV7-2 and TRBJ1-1; maybe TRBD1 (6 bases). CDR3 length: 15 residues. Germline V gene sequence: CDR1 SGHTA, CDR2 FQGNSA. Trimming removed 5 bases from V and 11 bases from J, with 24 bases in between. The CDR3 DNA is TGTGCCAGCAGCGCGAACAGGGAGTCCCTCCTTTGGGCTTTCTTT. Amino acids: CASSANRESLLWAFF.

V usage is TRBV19 and J usage is TRBJ2-2, with D perhaps matching TRBD1 (6 bases). V was shortened by 7 bases and J by 2 bases, with 14 bases between the two germline ends. The CDR3 is 15 amino acids. Per the germline V gene, CDR1 is LNHDA and CDR2 is SQIVND (reference sequence). DNA of the CDR3: TGTGCCAGTAAAGGGGGAGCGGCCAACACCGGGGAGCTGTTTTTT. Its translation: CASKGGAANTGELFF.

The chain has TRBV6-1 and TRBJ1-2; possible D gene TRBD1, 5 bases. The CDR3 runs 13 residues. The germline gives CDR1 MNHNS, CDR2 SASEGT. Trimming shortened V by 6 bases and J by 4 bases, and 12 bases separated the two germline ends. CDR3: CASSATGFYGYTF. The CDR3, as DNA: TGTGCCAGCAGCGCAACAGGCTTCTATGGCTACACCTTC.